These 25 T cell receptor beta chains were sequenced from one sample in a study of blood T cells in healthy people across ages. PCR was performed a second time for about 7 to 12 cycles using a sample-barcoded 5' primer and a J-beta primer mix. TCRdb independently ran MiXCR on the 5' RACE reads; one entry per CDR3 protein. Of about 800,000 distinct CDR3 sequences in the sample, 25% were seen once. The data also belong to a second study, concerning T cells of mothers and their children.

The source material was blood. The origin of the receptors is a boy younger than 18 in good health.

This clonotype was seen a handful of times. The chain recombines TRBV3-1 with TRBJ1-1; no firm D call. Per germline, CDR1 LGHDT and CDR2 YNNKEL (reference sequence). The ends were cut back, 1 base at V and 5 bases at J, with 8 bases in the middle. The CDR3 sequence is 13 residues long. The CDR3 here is CASSQAAETEAFF. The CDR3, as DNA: TGTGCCAGCAGCCAAGCTGCGGAGACTGAAGCTTTCTTT.

CDR3 loop: CASSLWPVNTEAFF. The CDR3, as DNA: TGTGCCAGCAGTTTATGGCCCGTGAACACTGAAGCTTTCTTT. The V and J genes are TRBV27 and TRBJ1-1; D is uncertain. Trimming cost V 1 base and J 0 bases, with 6 bases left between them. The CDR3 has 14 amino acids. The germline V gene encodes CDR1 MNHEY and CDR2 SMNVEV (reference sequence).

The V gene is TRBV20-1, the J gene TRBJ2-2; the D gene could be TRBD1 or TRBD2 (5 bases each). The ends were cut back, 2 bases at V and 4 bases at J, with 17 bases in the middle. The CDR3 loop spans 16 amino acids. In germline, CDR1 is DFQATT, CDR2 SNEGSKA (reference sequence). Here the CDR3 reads CSARYRLGAVTGELFF. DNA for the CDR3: TGCAGTGCTAGATACCGTCTCGGGGCGGTCACCGGGGAGCTGTTTTTT.

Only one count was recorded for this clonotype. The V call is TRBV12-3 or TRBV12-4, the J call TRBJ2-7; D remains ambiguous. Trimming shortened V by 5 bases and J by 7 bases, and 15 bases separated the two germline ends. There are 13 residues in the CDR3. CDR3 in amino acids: CASSLLDRVEQYF. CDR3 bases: TGTGCCAGCAGTCTCCTCGATCGGGTGGAGCAGTACTTC.

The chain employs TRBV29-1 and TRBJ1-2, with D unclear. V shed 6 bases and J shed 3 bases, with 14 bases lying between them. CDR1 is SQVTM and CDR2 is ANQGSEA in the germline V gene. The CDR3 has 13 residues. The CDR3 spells CSVDGQTHYGYTF. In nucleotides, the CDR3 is TGCAGCGTGGATGGGCAGACACACTATGGCTACACCTTC.

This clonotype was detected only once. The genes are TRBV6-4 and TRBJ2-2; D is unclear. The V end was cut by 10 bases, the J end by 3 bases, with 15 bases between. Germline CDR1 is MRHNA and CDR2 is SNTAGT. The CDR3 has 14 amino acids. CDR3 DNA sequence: TGTGCCAACTTAAAGAGTCCTTACACCGGGGAGCTGTTTTTT. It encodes CANLKSPYTGELFF.

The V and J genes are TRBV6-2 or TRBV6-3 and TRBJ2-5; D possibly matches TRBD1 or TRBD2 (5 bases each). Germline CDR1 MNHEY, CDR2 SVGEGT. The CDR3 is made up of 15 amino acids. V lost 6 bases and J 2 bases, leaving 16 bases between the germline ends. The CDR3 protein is CASRIIGTDQETQYF. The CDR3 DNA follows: TGTGCCAGCAGAATAATCGGGACGGATCAAGAGACCCAGTACTTC.

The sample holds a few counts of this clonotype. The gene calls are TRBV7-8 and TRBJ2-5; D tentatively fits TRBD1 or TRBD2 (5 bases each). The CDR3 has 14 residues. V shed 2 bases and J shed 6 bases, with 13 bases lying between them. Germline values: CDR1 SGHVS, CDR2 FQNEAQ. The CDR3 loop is CASSLSRGRKTQYF. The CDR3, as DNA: TGTGCCAGCAGCTTATCTCGGGGCAGAAAGACCCAGTACTTC. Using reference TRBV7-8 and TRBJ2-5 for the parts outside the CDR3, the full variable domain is GAGVSQSPRYKVAKRGQDVALRCDPISGHVSLFWYQQALGQGPEFLTYFQNEAQLDKSGLPSDRFFAERPEGSVSTLKIQRTQQEDSAVYLCASSLSRGRKTQYFGPGTRLLVL.

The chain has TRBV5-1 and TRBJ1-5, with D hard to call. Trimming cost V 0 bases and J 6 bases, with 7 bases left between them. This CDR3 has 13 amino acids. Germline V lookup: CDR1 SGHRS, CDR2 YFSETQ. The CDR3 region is CASSLVAGQPQHF. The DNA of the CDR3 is TGCGCCAGCAGCTTGGTGGCGGGTCAGCCCCAGCATTTT.

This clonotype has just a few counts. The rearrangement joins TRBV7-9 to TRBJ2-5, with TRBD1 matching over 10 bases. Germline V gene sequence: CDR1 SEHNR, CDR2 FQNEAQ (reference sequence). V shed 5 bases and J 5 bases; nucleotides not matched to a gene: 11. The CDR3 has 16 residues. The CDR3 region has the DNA TGTGCCAGCAGCCCCCTGACAGGGGGCGAGAAGGAGACCCAGTACTTC. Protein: CASSPLTGGEKETQYF.

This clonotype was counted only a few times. CDR3 sequence reads: CASSSTVATYNEQFF. In DNA form, the CDR3 reads TGCGCCAGCAGCTCGACTGTGGCGACTTACAATGAGCAGTTCTTC. The chain uses TRBV5-1 and TRBJ2-1; unclear D gene. CDR1 and CDR2 from the germline V gene are SGHRS and YFSETQ. The CDR3 spans 15 residues. Trimming pared 3 bases from V and 4 bases from J, leaving 14 bases between. Combining the CDR3 with reference TRBV5-1 and TRBJ2-1 gives the whole variable domain KAGVTQTPRYLIKTRGQQVTLSCSPISGHRSVSWYQQTPGQGLQFLFEYFSETQRNKGNFPGRFSGRQFSNSRSEMNVSTLELGDSALYLCASSSTVATYNEQFFGPGTRLTVL.

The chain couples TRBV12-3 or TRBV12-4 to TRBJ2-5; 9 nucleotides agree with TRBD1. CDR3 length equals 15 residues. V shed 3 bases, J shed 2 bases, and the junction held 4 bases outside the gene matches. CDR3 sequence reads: CASSLGTGMQETQYF. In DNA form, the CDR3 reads TGTGCCAGCAGTTTGGGGACAGGGATGCAAGAGACCCAGTACTTC.

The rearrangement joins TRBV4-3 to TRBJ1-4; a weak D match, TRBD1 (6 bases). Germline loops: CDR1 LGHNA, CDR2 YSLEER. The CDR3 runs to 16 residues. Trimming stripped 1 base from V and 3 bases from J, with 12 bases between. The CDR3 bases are TGCGCCAGCAGCCAAGCCGGGGGGCTGTCTAATGAAAAACTGTTTTTT. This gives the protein CASSQAGGLSNEKLFF.

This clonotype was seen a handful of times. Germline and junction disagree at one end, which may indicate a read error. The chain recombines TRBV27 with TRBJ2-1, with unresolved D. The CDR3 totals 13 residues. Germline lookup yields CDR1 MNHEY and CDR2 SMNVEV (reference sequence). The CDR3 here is CASNTTSGDEQFF. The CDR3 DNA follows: TGTGCCAGCAATACTACTTCTGGGGATGAGCAATTCTTC.

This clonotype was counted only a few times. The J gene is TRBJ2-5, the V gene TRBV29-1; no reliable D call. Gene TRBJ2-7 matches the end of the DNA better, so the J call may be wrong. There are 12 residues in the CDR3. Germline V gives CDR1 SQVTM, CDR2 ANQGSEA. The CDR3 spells CSGCGLENEQYF. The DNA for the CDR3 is TGCAGCGGCTGTGGGCTAGAAAACGAGCAGTACTTC.

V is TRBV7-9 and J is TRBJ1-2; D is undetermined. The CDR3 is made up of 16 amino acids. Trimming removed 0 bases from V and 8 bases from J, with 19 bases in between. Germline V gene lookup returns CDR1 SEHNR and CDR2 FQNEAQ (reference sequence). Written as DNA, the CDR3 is TGTGCCAGCAGCTTAGCTGCGGGGTACGACGTCCTAGGCTACACCTTC. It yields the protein CASSLAAGYDVLGYTF.

The CDR3 is CASSQRQDSPTDYEQYF. In DNA, the CDR3 is TGTGCCAGCAGCCAGAGACAGGACTCCCCCACCGATTACGAGCAGTACTTC. This chain joins TRBV7-9 and TRBJ2-7, with D perhaps matching TRBD1 (6 bases). CDR1 is SEHNR and CDR2 is FQNEAQ in the germline V gene (reference sequence). V was cut by 5 bases and J by 4 bases, with 24 bases left in between. This CDR3 spans 17 amino acids. Full variable domain (outside the CDR3, taken from reference TRBV7-9 and TRBJ2-7): DTGVSQNPRHKITKRGQNVTFRCDPISEHNRLYWYRQTLGQGPEFLTYFQNEAQLEKSRLLSDRFSAERPKGSFSTLEIQRTEQGDSAMYLCASSQRQDSPTDYEQYFGPGTRLTVT.

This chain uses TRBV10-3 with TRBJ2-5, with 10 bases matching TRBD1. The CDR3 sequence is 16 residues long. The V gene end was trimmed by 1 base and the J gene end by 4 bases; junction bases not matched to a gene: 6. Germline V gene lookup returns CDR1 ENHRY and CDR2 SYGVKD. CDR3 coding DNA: TGTGCCATCAGTGAGTACGGGACAGGGGCAGGAGAGACCCAGTACTTC. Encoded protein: CAISEYGTGAGETQYF.

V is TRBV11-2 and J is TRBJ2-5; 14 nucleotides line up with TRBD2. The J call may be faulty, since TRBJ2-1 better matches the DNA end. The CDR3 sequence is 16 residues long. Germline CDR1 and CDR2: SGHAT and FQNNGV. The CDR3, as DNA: TGTGCCAGTCGACTAGCGGGAGGGCCTTCGGGTGGCGAGCAGTTCTTC. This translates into CASRLAGGPSGGEQFF.

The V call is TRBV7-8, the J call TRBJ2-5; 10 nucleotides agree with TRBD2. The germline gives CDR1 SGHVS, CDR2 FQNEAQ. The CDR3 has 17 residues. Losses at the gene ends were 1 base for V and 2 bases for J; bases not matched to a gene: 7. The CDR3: CASSLVASGGPQETQYF. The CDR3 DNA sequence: TGTGCCAGCAGCTTAGTCGCTAGCGGGGGACCTCAAGAGACCCAGTACTTC.

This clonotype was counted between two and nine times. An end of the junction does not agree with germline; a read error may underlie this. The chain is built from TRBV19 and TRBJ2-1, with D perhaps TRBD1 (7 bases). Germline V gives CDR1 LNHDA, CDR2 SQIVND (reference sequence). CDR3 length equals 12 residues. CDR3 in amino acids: CASKQGGNGQFF. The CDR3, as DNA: TGTGCCAGTAAGCAGGGGGGTAATGGGCAGTTCTTC.

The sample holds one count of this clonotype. In nucleotides, the CDR3 is TGCAGTGCCGGCCCGCAGCAAGCAGGGGAGACCCAGTACTTC. Protein product: CSAGPQQAGETQYF. The rearrangement links TRBV20-1 to TRBJ2-5, with D perhaps TRBD1 (5 bases). CDR3 size: 14 residues. Germline V gene data show CDR1 as DFQATT and CDR2 as SNEGSKA (reference sequence). V lost 6 bases to trimming and J lost 5 bases, with 19 bases between them.

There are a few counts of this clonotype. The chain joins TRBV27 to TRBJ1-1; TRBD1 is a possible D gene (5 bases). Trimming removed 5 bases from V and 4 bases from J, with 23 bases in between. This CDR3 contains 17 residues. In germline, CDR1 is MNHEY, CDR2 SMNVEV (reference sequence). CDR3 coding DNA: TGTGCCAGCAGTACCCGGGACCCTCTAGTTTCGGGCACTGAAGCTTTCTTT. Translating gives CASSTRDPLVSGTEAFF.

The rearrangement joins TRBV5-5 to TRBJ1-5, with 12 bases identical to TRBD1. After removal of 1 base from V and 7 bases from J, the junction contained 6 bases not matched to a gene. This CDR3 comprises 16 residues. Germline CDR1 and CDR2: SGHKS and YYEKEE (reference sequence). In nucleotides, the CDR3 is TGTGCCAGCAGCTTGTGGGGACAGGGGGCCGAGCAGCCCCAGCATTTT. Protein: CASSLWGQGAEQPQHF.

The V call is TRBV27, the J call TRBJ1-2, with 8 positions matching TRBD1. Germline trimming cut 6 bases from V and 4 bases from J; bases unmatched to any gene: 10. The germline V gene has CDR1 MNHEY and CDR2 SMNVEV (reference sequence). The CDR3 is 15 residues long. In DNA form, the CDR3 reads TGTGCCAGCAGCTGGACAGGGACGGCCAGCTATGGCTACACCTTC. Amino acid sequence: CASSWTGTASYGYTF.